This is a list of T cell receptor beta chains from one sample in a study of blood T cell repertoires in COVID-19. Libraries were prepared by immunoSEQ multiplex PCR; TCRdb keeps only in-frame clonotypes and omits some of them. Of 100,000 to 150,000 clones in the sample, 90% to 95% were seen once. Sequenced material: peripheral blood. The receptors were sampled from a man aged 45 to 65 with COVID-19, enrolled during active disease. CDR3s include the opening cysteine and the closing phenylalanine or tryptophan. Each record gives: J gene, D gene, clone size, V gene, CDR3 protein, CDR3 DNA. D genes are given only for firm matches. The size entry is marked missing in some rows and otherwise reads once, few, many or a size class.

J gene: TRBJ2-2
D gene: TRBD1
clone size: -
V gene: TRBV30
CDR3 protein: CAWSKGQGNTGELFF
CDR3 DNA: TGTGCCTGGAGTAAGGGACAGGGAAACACCGGGGAGCTGTTTTTT

J gene: TRBJ1-6
D gene: -
clone size: -
V gene: TRBV7-2
CDR3 protein: CASSLGLGSGDSYNSPLHF
CDR3 DNA: TGTGCCAGCAGCTTGGGTCTCGGGAGTGGGGACTCCTATAATTCACCCCTCCACTTT

J gene: TRBJ2-2
D gene: TRBD2
clone size: -
V gene: TRBV7-9
CDR3 protein: CASSVPGLAGVAGELFF
CDR3 DNA: TGTGCCAGCAGCGTACCGGGACTAGCGGGAGTGGCCGGGGAGCTGTTTTTT

J gene: TRBJ2-3
D gene: TRBD1
clone size: -
V gene: TRBV4-3
CDR3 protein: CASSPSRGLLTDTQYF
CDR3 DNA: TGCGCCAGCAGCCCTTCTAGGGGGCTTCTCACAGATACGCAGTATTTT

J gene: TRBJ1-3
D gene: TRBD1
clone size: -
V gene: TRBV9
CDR3 protein: CASSAWGTGDSRGNTIYF
CDR3 DNA: TGTGCCAGCAGCGCCTGGGGGACAGGGGACTCGAGGGGAAACACCATATATTTT

J gene: TRBJ2-6
D gene: TRBD1
clone size: -
V gene: TRBV7-8
CDR3 protein: CASRGTGDGANVLTF
CDR3 DNA: TGTGCCAGCAGGGGGACAGGGGATGGGGCCAACGTCCTGACTTTC

J gene: TRBJ2-1
D gene: TRBD2
clone size: few
V gene: TRBV3-1/TRBV3-2
CDR3 protein: CASSNGLDYNEQFF
CDR3 DNA: TGTGCCAGCAGCAACGGACTAGATTACAATGAGCAGTTCTTC

J gene: TRBJ2-7
D gene: -
clone size: -
V gene: TRBV7-9
CDR3 protein: CASSEGGSETSLVGQYF
CDR3 DNA: TGTGCCAGCAGCGAAGGGGGTTCGGAGACCAGCTTAGTCGGGCAGTACTTC

J gene: TRBJ1-5
D gene: -
clone size: -
V gene: TRBV28
CDR3 protein: CASTQTANQPQHF
CDR3 DNA: TGTGCCAGCACTCAGACAGCCAATCAGCCCCAGCATTTT

J gene: TRBJ2-7
D gene: TRBD1
clone size: -
V gene: TRBV7-2
CDR3 protein: CASSFRDRARVYEQYF
CDR3 DNA: TGTGCCAGCAGCTTCCGGGACAGGGCGAGGGTCTACGAGCAGTACTTC

J gene: TRBJ2-1
D gene: TRBD2
clone size: -
V gene: TRBV11-2
CDR3 protein: CASSSRPSGYNEQFF
CDR3 DNA: TGTGCCAGCAGCTCGCGGCCTAGCGGATACAATGAGCAGTTCTTC

J gene: TRBJ2-1
D gene: TRBD2
clone size: -
V gene: TRBV3-1/TRBV3-2
CDR3 protein: CASSHGLAGGHEQFF
CDR3 DNA: TGTGCCAGCAGCCATGGACTAGCGGGAGGCCATGAGCAGTTCTTC

J gene: TRBJ2-7
D gene: TRBD1
clone size: -
V gene: TRBV4-3
CDR3 protein: CASSPGTGGYEQYF
CDR3 DNA: TGCGCCAGCAGCCCCGGGACAGGGGGATACGAGCAGTACTTC

J gene: TRBJ1-2
D gene: -
clone size: -
V gene: TRBV15
CDR3 protein: CATSRGGSYGYTF
CDR3 DNA: TGTGCCACCAGCAGAGGGGGCAGCTATGGCTACACCTTC

J gene: TRBJ1-6
D gene: TRBD1
clone size: -
V gene: TRBV30
CDR3 protein: CAWTDRHNSPLHF
CDR3 DNA: TGTGCCTGGACGGACAGGCATAATTCACCCCTCCACTTT

J gene: TRBJ2-7
D gene: TRBD2
clone size: -
V gene: TRBV4-2
CDR3 protein: CASSQVGLAGGLPYEQYF
CDR3 DNA: TGTGCCAGCAGCCAAGTGGGCCTAGCGGGAGGATTGCCCTACGAGCAGTACTTC

J gene: TRBJ1-6
D gene: -
clone size: -
V gene: TRBV6-5
CDR3 protein: CASSYTLRDSPLHF
CDR3 DNA: TGTGCCAGCAGTTACACGCTCCGGGATTCACCCCTCCACTTT

J gene: TRBJ2-7
D gene: TRBD1
clone size: -
V gene: TRBV28
CDR3 protein: CASRRDRAPYEQYF
CDR3 DNA: TGTGCCAGCAGGCGGGACAGGGCCCCCTACGAGCAGTACTTC

J gene: TRBJ2-5
D gene: TRBD1
clone size: -
V gene: TRBV5-1
CDR3 protein: CASSLGSGGETQYF
CDR3 DNA: TGCGCCAGCAGCTTGGGGTCAGGGGGAGAGACCCAGTACTTC

J gene: TRBJ2-1
D gene: TRBD1
clone size: -
V gene: TRBV30
CDR3 protein: CAWTYRDRVINEQFF
CDR3 DNA: TGTGCCTGGACCTACCGGGACAGGGTAATCAATGAGCAGTTCTTC

J gene: TRBJ2-7
D gene: -
clone size: -
V gene: TRBV2
CDR3 protein: CASRPGSYEQYF
CDR3 DNA: TGTGCCAGCAGACCAGGCTCCTACGAGCAGTACTTC

J gene: TRBJ2-5
D gene: TRBD1
clone size: -
V gene: TRBV5-1
CDR3 protein: CASSAGQGWETQYF
CDR3 DNA: TGCGCCAGCAGCGCGGGACAGGGTTGGGAGACCCAGTACTTC

J gene: TRBJ1-5
D gene: TRBD1
clone size: -
V gene: TRBV28
CDR3 protein: CASSSYRGQVNQPQHF
CDR3 DNA: TGTGCCAGCAGTTCGTACAGGGGGCAGGTCAATCAGCCCCAGCATTTT

J gene: TRBJ2-2
D gene: -
clone size: -
V gene: TRBV15
CDR3 protein: CATSQTTTGTTGELFF
CDR3 DNA: TGTGCCACCAGCCAGACGACGACAGGAACCACCGGGGAGCTGTTTTTT

J gene: TRBJ1-2
D gene: -
clone size: -
V gene: TRBV18
CDR3 protein: CASSPSTEYGYTF
CDR3 DNA: TGTGCCAGCTCACCATCGACGGAGTATGGCTACACCTTC

J gene: TRBJ2-3
D gene: -
clone size: -
V gene: TRBV7-2
CDR3 protein: CASSSTPGRADTQYF
CDR3 DNA: TGTGCCAGCAGCTCCACTCCGGGCAGGGCAGATACGCAGTATTTT

J gene: TRBJ2-5
D gene: -
clone size: -
V gene: TRBV6-6
CDR3 protein: CASSHRAETQYF
CDR3 DNA: TGTGCCAGCAGTCACAGGGCGGAGACCCAGTACTTC

J gene: TRBJ2-1
D gene: -
clone size: -
V gene: TRBV28
CDR3 protein: CASAAWGDQRTTGDEQFF
CDR3 DNA: TGTGCCAGCGCCGCGTGGGGGGACCAACGGACTACTGGCGATGAGCAGTTCTTC

J gene: TRBJ2-3
D gene: -
clone size: -
V gene: TRBV11-3
CDR3 protein: CASSTGTVTDTQYF
CDR3 DNA: TGTGCCAGCAGCACCGGGACTGTCACAGATACGCAGTATTTT

J gene: TRBJ1-1
D gene: -
clone size: -
V gene: TRBV14
CDR3 protein: CASSQVGGAANTEAFF
CDR3 DNA: TGTGCCAGCAGCCAAGTGGGAGGCGCCGCGAACACTGAAGCTTTCTTT

J gene: TRBJ2-1
D gene: TRBD1
clone size: -
V gene: TRBV6-7
CDR3 protein: CASSYLTGVNEQFF
CDR3 DNA: TGTGCCAGCAGTTACTTGACAGGGGTGAATGAGCAGTTCTTC

J gene: TRBJ2-4
D gene: -
clone size: -
V gene: TRBV28
CDR3 protein: CASTSPRAGNVAKNIQYF
CDR3 DNA: TGTGCCAGCACCTCCCCGCGCGCAGGGAATGTAGCCAAAAACATTCAGTACTTC

J gene: TRBJ1-6
D gene: -
clone size: -
V gene: TRBV30
CDR3 protein: CAWSVTRFQGGNSPLHF
CDR3 DNA: TGTGCCTGGAGTGTAACCCGTTTCCAGGGTGGGAATTCACCCCTCCACTTT

J gene: TRBJ2-2
D gene: -
clone size: -
V gene: TRBV28
CDR3 protein: CASNLMGRGAAGELFF
CDR3 DNA: TGTGCCAGCAACTTGATGGGGAGGGGGGCGGCCGGGGAGCTGTTTTTT

J gene: TRBJ2-1
D gene: TRBD2
clone size: -
V gene: TRBV11-3
CDR3 protein: CASSLGLAGGVGANEQFF
CDR3 DNA: TGTGCCAGCAGCTTGGGGCTAGCGGGAGGGGTGGGTGCCAATGAGCAGTTCTTC

J gene: TRBJ1-1
D gene: -
clone size: -
V gene: TRBV15
CDR3 protein: CATREAEAFF
CDR3 DNA: TGTGCCACCAGAGAGGCTGAAGCTTTCTTT

J gene: TRBJ1-2
D gene: -
clone size: -
V gene: TRBV5-6
CDR3 protein: CASHSGNYGYTF
CDR3 DNA: TGTGCCAGCCACTCAGGAAACTATGGCTACACCTTC

J gene: TRBJ1-6
D gene: -
clone size: -
V gene: TRBV2
CDR3 protein: CASRTGFSPLHF
CDR3 DNA: TGTGCCAGCAGAACAGGGTTTTCACCCCTCCACTTT

J gene: TRBJ1-1
D gene: TRBD1
clone size: -
V gene: TRBV6-1
CDR3 protein: CASSELQGPSTEAFF
CDR3 DNA: TGTGCCAGCAGTGAACTACAGGGGCCGAGCACTGAAGCTTTCTTT

J gene: TRBJ2-2
D gene: TRBD2
clone size: -
V gene: TRBV7-3
CDR3 protein: CASSLLADDTGELFF
CDR3 DNA: TGTGCCAGCAGCCTCCTAGCGGACGACACCGGGGAGCTGTTTTTT

J gene: TRBJ2-1
D gene: TRBD2
clone size: -
V gene: TRBV19
CDR3 protein: CASSIVGRGNEQFF
CDR3 DNA: TGTGCCAGTAGTATAGTGGGGAGGGGAAATGAGCAGTTCTTC

J gene: TRBJ2-6
D gene: -
clone size: once
V gene: TRBV3-1/TRBV3-2
CDR3 protein: CASSAPPGLGANVLTF
CDR3 DNA: TGTGCCAGCAGCGCCCCACCCGGTCTGGGGGCCAACGTCCTGACTTTC

J gene: TRBJ2-2
D gene: -
clone size: -
V gene: TRBV10-1
CDR3 protein: CASSDYTGELFF
CDR3 DNA: TGCGCCAGCAGTGACTACACCGGGGAGCTGTTTTTT

J gene: TRBJ1-1
D gene: -
clone size: -
V gene: TRBV5-1
CDR3 protein: CASSLAGENTEAFF
CDR3 DNA: TGCGCCAGCAGCTTGGCGGGGGAGAACACTGAAGCTTTCTTT

J gene: TRBJ2-5
D gene: TRBD1
clone size: -
V gene: TRBV4-3
CDR3 protein: CASSQNRDRGWETQYF
CDR3 DNA: TGCGCCAGCAGCCAAAACCGGGACAGGGGTTGGGAGACCCAGTACTTC

J gene: TRBJ2-5
D gene: TRBD1
clone size: -
V gene: TRBV4-3
CDR3 protein: CASSQDRQETQYF
CDR3 DNA: TGCGCCAGCAGCCAGGACAGGCAAGAGACCCAGTACTTC

J gene: TRBJ1-1
D gene: TRBD1
clone size: -
V gene: TRBV29-1
CDR3 protein: CSVEDRVNTEAFF
CDR3 DNA: TGCAGCGTGGAAGACAGGGTGAACACTGAAGCTTTCTTT

J gene: TRBJ1-2
D gene: TRBD1
clone size: -
V gene: TRBV5-4
CDR3 protein: CASSLDRGDYGYTF
CDR3 DNA: TGTGCCAGCAGCTTGGACAGGGGTGACTATGGCTACACCTTC

J gene: TRBJ2-1
D gene: TRBD2
clone size: -
V gene: TRBV19
CDR3 protein: CASSDPWGRDNNEQFF
CDR3 DNA: TGTGCCAGTAGTGATCCCTGGGGGAGGGATAACAATGAGCAGTTCTTC

J gene: TRBJ2-7
D gene: TRBD1
clone size: -
V gene: TRBV6-5
CDR3 protein: CASRDRVGYEQYF
CDR3 DNA: TGTGCCAGCAGGGACAGGGTAGGCTACGAGCAGTACTTC

J gene: TRBJ2-3
D gene: -
clone size: once
V gene: TRBV19
CDR3 protein: CASSTQGLSTDTQYF
CDR3 DNA: TGTGCCAGTAGCACTCAGGGGCTTAGCACAGATACGCAGTATTTT